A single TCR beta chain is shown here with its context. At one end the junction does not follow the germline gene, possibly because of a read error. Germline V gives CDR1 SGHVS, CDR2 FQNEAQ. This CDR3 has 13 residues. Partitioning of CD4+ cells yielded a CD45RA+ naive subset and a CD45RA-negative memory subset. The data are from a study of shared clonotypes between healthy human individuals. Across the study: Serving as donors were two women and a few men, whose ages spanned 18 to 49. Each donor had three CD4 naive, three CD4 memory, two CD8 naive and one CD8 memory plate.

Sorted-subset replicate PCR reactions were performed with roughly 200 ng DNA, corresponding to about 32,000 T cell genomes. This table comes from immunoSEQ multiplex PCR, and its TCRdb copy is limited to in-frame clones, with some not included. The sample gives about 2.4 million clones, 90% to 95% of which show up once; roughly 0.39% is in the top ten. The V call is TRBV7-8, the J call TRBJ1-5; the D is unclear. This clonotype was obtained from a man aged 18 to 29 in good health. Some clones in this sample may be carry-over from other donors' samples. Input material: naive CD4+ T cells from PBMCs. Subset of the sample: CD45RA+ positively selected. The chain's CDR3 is CASSLAANQPQHF. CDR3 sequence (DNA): TGTGCCAGCAGCCTAGCGGCCAATCAGCCCCAGCATTTT. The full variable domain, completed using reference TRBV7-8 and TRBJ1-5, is GAGVSQSPRYKVAKRGQDVALRCDPISGHVSLFWYQQALGQGPEFLTYFQNEAQLDKSGLPSDRFFAERPEGSVSTLKIQRTQQEDSAVYLCASSLAANQPQHFGDGTRLSIL.